This T cell receptor beta chain was documented in a study of siplizumab effects on memory and regulatory T cells. Study findings and constraints: Naive or memory phenotype was unassignable for roughly 80-97% of proliferating CD4+ or CD8+ clones. Versus less than 35% in controls, the mappable alloreactive CD4+ clones averaged about 74% Treg-derived with siplizumab. Siplizumab significantly brought down the alloreactive sequences that trace back to unstimulated CD4+ memory cells. To unstimulated subsets, only a minor fraction of alloreactive clones could be mapped.

Turning to this clone: The antigen remains unidentified.

Trimming removed 6 bases at V and 0 bases at J, with 11 bases between. From germline, CDR1 is SQVTM and CDR2 ANQGSEA. The CDR3 is 14 amino acids. TCRdb keeps only in-frame clones here, not all; method: immunoSEQ multiplex PCR. The table lists about 100,000 clones, 75% to 95% of them singletons. What was sequenced was CD4+ T cells sorted from blood. This clonotype was obtained from a human donor in good health. Some clones in this sample may be carry-over from other donors' samples. This chain connects TRBV29-1 to TRBJ2-2; D not certain. The CDR3 coding sequence is TGCAGCGTGAGGACCGGAGCGAACACCGGGGAGCTGTTTTTT. Translated, it gives CSVRTGANTGELFF.